This T cell receptor (beta chain) was captured by sequencing in a study of neoadjuvant anti-PD-1 for oral cavity cancer. This CDR3 is 15 amino acids long. In germline, CDR1 is SGHRS, CDR2 YFSETQ. Trimming took 4 bases from V and 3 from J, leaving 13 bases between them. Analysis of PBMCs was direct, with no culture step. Blood libraries mostly used about 500 ng genomic DNA, six replicates each. Sequencing was performed with immunoSEQ multiplex PCR; in TCRdb, only in-frame clones are kept and a portion is missing. The top ten hold about 3.7% of the sample, which has tens of thousands of clones, 65% to 85% seen once. General study results and limits: With a few patients per group, TCR findings need larger cohorts.

As to this clone: Its antigen remains unknown.

The starting material was PBMCs, obtained before nivolumab (anti-PD-1) treatment. This rearrangement joins TRBV5-1 to TRBJ1-4; possible D gene TRBD1, 6 bases. This clonotype originated in a person between 35 and 79 years old with oral cavity squamous cell carcinoma. The CDR3 DNA reads as TGCGCCAGCAGCGGCACAGGGTCGTCTAATGAAAAACTGTTTTTT. It encodes CASSGTGSSNEKLFF. The full variable domain, its missing parts supplied by reference TRBV5-1 and TRBJ1-4, is KAGVTQTPRYLIKTRGQQVTLSCSPISGHRSVSWYQQTPGQGLQFLFEYFSETQRNKGNFPGRFSGRQFSNSRSEMNVSTLELGDSALYLCASSGTGSSNEKLFFGSGTQLSVL.